This is a list of T cell receptor beta chains from one sample in a study of blood T cell repertoires in COVID-19. Data came from immunoSEQ multiplex PCR; TCRdb stores just in-frame clones and leaves some out. The sample gives about 60,000 clones, about 88% of which show up once; 10% to 15% is in the top ten. Source material: peripheral blood. The receptors here all came from a human donor in a cohort sampled during active COVID-19. Both conserved end residues are part of each CDR3. A D gene is named only where the DNA matches it firmly. Clone sizes are given selectively: once, few, many, or a class where the clone is expanded.

TRBJ1-2,TRBV5-6,NA,NA,TGTGCCAGCAGCTTGGGACCAGGGGACTATGGCTACACCTTC,CASSLGPGDYGYTF
TRBJ1-2,TRBV11-1,NA,once,TGTGCCAGCAGCTTTTCACAGGTAGGTAATGGCTACACCTTC,CASSFSQVGNGYTF
TRBJ2-2,TRBV6-5,NA,once,TGTGCCAGCAGCTACGAGGCTGGATCGGCCGGGGAGCTGTTTTTT,CASSYEAGSAGELFF
TRBJ2-1,TRBV29-1,NA,NA,TGCAGCGTTCAAGGGGGGGTGTACAATGAGCAGTTCTTC,CSVQGGVYNEQFF
TRBJ1-5,TRBV6-2/TRBV6-3,TRBD1,NA,TGTGCCAGCAGCCGACCAGGGGGTCAGCCCCAGCATTTT,CASSRPGGQPQHF
TRBJ1-1,TRBV5-1,NA,NA,TGCGCCAGCAGCCCAACAGGGATGAACACTGAAGCTTTCTTT,CASSPTGMNTEAFF
TRBJ2-7,TRBV11-2,TRBD2,NA,TGTGCCAGCAGCCCGGACGATCGAGCGGGAGGGCCCTACGAGCAGTACTTC,CASSPDDRAGGPYEQYF
TRBJ1-1,TRBV13,TRBD1,NA,TGTGCCAGCAGCCGACAGGGGAGTTTGGACATGAACACTGAAGCTTTCTTT,CASSRQGSLDMNTEAFF
TRBJ1-6,TRBV9,NA,NA,TGTGCCAGCAGCTCCGACGGCGGGTCGGGATCACCCCTCCACTTT,CASSSDGGSGSPLHF
TRBJ2-7,TRBV11-2,TRBD1,once,TGTGCCAGCAGCTCCCTCCGGGACAGGGTGGGCGAGCAGTACTTC,CASSSLRDRVGEQYF
TRBJ1-6,TRBV19,NA,NA,TGTGCCAGTCAACAGTTGTATAATTCACCCCTCCACTTT,CASQQLYNSPLHF
TRBJ1-2,TRBV7-2,NA,NA,TGTGCCAGCAGCTTTCTATCCAGGGATCTAAACTATGGCTACACCTTC,CASSFLSRDLNYGYTF
TRBJ1-4,TRBV18,TRBD1,NA,TGTGCCAGCTCATCGGGACAGGGGGCACGGGAAAAACTGTTTTTT,CASSSGQGAREKLFF
TRBJ2-7,TRBV27,NA,NA,TGTGCCAGCAGTCCCCTCCGGGACTCGGCATACGAGCAGTACTTC,CASSPLRDSAYEQYF
TRBJ1-6,TRBV4-1,NA,NA,TGCGCCAGCAGCGGACAAGTCTATAATTCACCCCTCCACTTT,CASSGQVYNSPLHF
TRBJ2-1,TRBV5-1,NA,NA,TGCGCCAGCAGCACCGGACCCGCCCAGGGTGAGCAGTTCTTC,CASSTGPAQGEQFF
TRBJ2-1,TRBV7-9,NA,NA,TGTGCCAGCAGCCTCACTGGACTGTCGCCGAGCTCCTACAATGAGCAGTTCTTC,CASSLTGLSPSSYNEQFF
TRBJ1-1,TRBV15,TRBD1,NA,TGTGCCACCAGCAGAGATCGGGACAGGGTTTCTGAAGCTTTCTTT,CATSRDRDRVSEAFF
TRBJ2-7,TRBV6-2/TRBV6-3,NA,NA,TGTGCCAGCAGTTTCGCCTACGAGCAGTACTTC,CASSFAYEQYF
TRBJ1-5,TRBV9,TRBD1,NA,TGTGCCAGCAGCGACGGGACAGGGGATTATCAGCCCCAGCATTTT,CASSDGTGDYQPQHF
TRBJ1-3,TRBV7-2,NA,NA,TGTGCCAGCAGCTTAGGGCCCTCTGGAAACACCATATATTTT,CASSLGPSGNTIYF
TRBJ2-5,TRBV2,TRBD2,NA,TGTGCCAGCGGAAGGGCTAGCGGGGGCCAAGAGACCCAGTACTTC,CASGRASGGQETQYF
TRBJ1-1,TRBV15,NA,few,TGTGCCACCAGCAGAGATGGGGGGACTGAAGCTTTCTTT,CATSRDGGTEAFF
TRBJ2-7,TRBV10-3,TRBD1,NA,TGTGCCACTAAGGGACAGGTTCTCTACGAGCAGTACTTC,CATKGQVLYEQYF
TRBJ1-5,TRBV25-1,NA,NA,TGTGCCAGCAGTTCGAAATCGGGTCAGCCCCAGCATTTT,CASSSKSGQPQHF
TRBJ2-1,TRBV30,TRBD2,NA,TGTGCCTGGAGCGCCGAGACTAGCGGGAGACGAAATGAGCAGTTCTTC,CAWSAETSGRRNEQFF
TRBJ2-7,TRBV2,TRBD2,NA,TGTGCCAGCAGACTAGCGGGGTTTTCCTACGAGCAGTACTTC,CASRLAGFSYEQYF
TRBJ2-1,TRBV7-8,NA,NA,TGTGCCAGCAGCTTACGGGGGGCCGGCTACAATGAGCAGTTCTTC,CASSLRGAGYNEQFF
TRBJ2-7,TRBV6-5,TRBD2,NA,TGTGCCAGTTCACTGGGGGGGGGAATAACCTACGAGCAGTACTTC,CASSLGGGITYEQYF
TRBJ2-1,TRBV2,TRBD2,NA,TGTGCCAGCATGACGGCGAGCGGGAGTTACGAGCAGTTCTTC,CASMTASGSYEQFF
TRBJ2-2,TRBV5-4,TRBD2,NA,TGTGCCAGCAGCCCCTGGGGGGGGAGCGGGGAGCTGTTTTTT,CASSPWGGSGELFF
TRBJ1-1,TRBV7-9,NA,NA,TGTGCCAGCAGCTTAGGTCAGGGGTTGAACACTGAAGCTTTCTTT,CASSLGQGLNTEAFF
TRBJ1-2,TRBV6-2/TRBV6-3,NA,NA,TGTGCCAGCAGTTACCAGGGTTTCGCGGATGGCTACACCTTC,CASSYQGFADGYTF
TRBJ1-2,TRBV6-2/TRBV6-3,NA,NA,TGTGCCAGCAGTTACTCGTCCGGTGGGTCCAGGGCCAACTATGGCTACACCTTC,CASSYSSGGSRANYGYTF
TRBJ2-7,TRBV27,NA,NA,TGTGCCAGCAGTTTAAGGGGCTACGAGCAGTACTTC,CASSLRGYEQYF
TRBJ2-5,TRBV28,TRBD1,NA,TGTGCCAGCAGTCCTTTTTGGGGCCCCGAGGACAGGGAACAAGAGACCCAGTACTTC,CASSPFWGPEDREQETQYF
TRBJ2-7,TRBV6-2/TRBV6-3,TRBD1,NA,TGTGCCAGCAGTTACTCGAGTTGGGACAGGGTCTACGAGCAGTACTTC,CASSYSSWDRVYEQYF
TRBJ2-3,TRBV7-2,TRBD2,NA,TGTGCCAGCAGCCTTAGACTAGCGGGGCCATATTCAGATACGCAGTATTTT,CASSLRLAGPYSDTQYF
TRBJ1-3,TRBV21-1,NA,few,TGTGCCAGCATCTCTAGCGGGGACTCATTTTCAGGAAACACCATATATTTT,CASISSGDSFSGNTIYF
TRBJ2-3,TRBV24-1,NA,once,TGTGCCACCAGTGATTACAACACAGATACGCAGTATTTT,CATSDYNTDTQYF
TRBJ2-7,TRBV7-9,NA,NA,TGTGCCAGCAGCCAGGGACATATCTACGAGCAGTACTTC,CASSQGHIYEQYF
TRBJ1-1,TRBV4-3,NA,NA,TGCGCCAGCAGCCAACGCCCAGGGGATTTTGCTTTCTTT,CASSQRPGDFAFF
TRBJ2-5,TRBV7-2,TRBD1,NA,TGTGCCAGCAGCTTAGTATATGACAGGGGGGAGACCCAGTACTTC,CASSLVYDRGETQYF
TRBJ2-3,TRBV28,TRBD1,NA,TGTGCCAGCAGCCCTCGGGGGACAGGGGATACAGATACGCAGTATTTT,CASSPRGTGDTDTQYF
TRBJ1-2,TRBV28,NA,NA,TGTGCCAGCAGTTTATTAGCAGCCTATGGCTACACCTTC,CASSLLAAYGYTF
TRBJ2-1,TRBV11-3,TRBD1,NA,TGTGCCAGCAGCTTGAGGACAGGGAATGAGCAGTTCTTC,CASSLRTGNEQFF
TRBJ1-2,TRBV24-1,NA,NA,TGTGCCACCAGTGAAGACAGTCTCTATGGCTACACCTTC,CATSEDSLYGYTF
TRBJ2-7,TRBV4-2,TRBD2,few,TGTGCCAGCAGCCCAGGGACTAGCTTCTCGTCTTTCGGGTACGAGCAGTACTTC,CASSPGTSFSSFGYEQYF
TRBJ2-3,TRBV7-9,TRBD2,NA,TGTGCCAGCAGCTTAGTTCCAGCGGGACCGACAGATACGCAGTATTTT,CASSLVPAGPTDTQYF
TRBJ1-1,TRBV5-6,NA,NA,TGTGCCAGCAGCTCCAGAGGTGAAGCTTTCTTT,CASSSRGEAFF
TRBJ2-3,TRBV6-4,TRBD2,NA,TGTGCCAGCAGTGACCGACTAGCGGGAGGGCCAGATACGCAGTATTTT,CASSDRLAGGPDTQYF
TRBJ2-7,TRBV6-2/TRBV6-3,NA,NA,TGTGCCAGCAGTTACTCGAAAGTTACCACCACCCAAGACACCAAATACTACGAGCAGTACTTC,CASSYSKVTTTQDTKYYEQYF
TRBJ1-3,TRBV28,NA,NA,TGTGCCAGCAGTCCTCCGACAGCCACGGGAAACACCATATATTTT,CASSPPTATGNTIYF
TRBJ1-1,TRBV6-2/TRBV6-3,TRBD1,once,TGTGCCAGCAGCAGACAGGGGAACACTGAAGCTTTCTTT,CASSRQGNTEAFF
TRBJ2-3,TRBV11-2,TRBD2,NA,TGTGCCAGCAGCCGCGGACTAGCGGGGGGGGCCTTTGGAGATACGCAGTATTTT,CASSRGLAGGAFGDTQYF